The 8 T cell receptor beta chains below were found in one sample sequenced in a study of cytomegalovirus exposure and HLA in healthy donors (dated by TCRdb to 2017 to 2019). The method behind the library was the immunoSEQ multiplex PCR assay. For the multiplex PCR, a mixture combining 60 forward primers for TCR Vbeta segments and 13 reverse primers for TCR Jbeta segments was used. TCRdb's version of the immuneACCESS table is confined to in-frame rearrangements and falls short of the full clone set. An unresolved V gene accounts for under half of the shortfall where checked; the remainder is of unknown origin. Present in this sample are over 150,000 clones, roughly 80% of which were seen just once. Roughly 10% of the sample is in the top ten clones. Input material: PBMCs. The receptors stem from a man aged 18 to 30 in good health and CMV-seropositive.

The CDR3: CASSEGGGAAYNEQFF. CDR3 DNA: TGTGCCAGCAGTGAAGGCGGGGGGGCAGCCTACAATGAGCAGTTCTTC. The J gene is TRBJ2-1, the V gene TRBV2; TRBD2 matches at 9 bases. Germline V lookup: CDR1 SNHLY, CDR2 FYNNEI. This CDR3 contains 16 residues. The ends lost 1 base at V and 2 bases at J; junction bases unmatched: 3.

This sequence joins TRBV9 and TRBJ2-5, with no clear D. The J call could be wrong; TRBJ2-7 is a better fit for the DNA end. Germline V lookup: CDR1 SGDLS, CDR2 YYNGEE. The CDR3 spans 14 residues. The CDR3 nucleotides read TGTGCCAGCAGCGTAGGGCAGCTAGCCTACGAGCAGTACTTC. This codes for CASSVGQLAYEQYF.

The chain carries TRBV9 and TRBJ2-5; TRBD2 agrees at 11 bases. CDR1 and CDR2 from the germline V gene are SGDLS and YYNGEE. CDR3 length: 16 residues. V shed 2 bases and J 3 bases; nucleotides not matched to a gene: 6. This CDR3 reads CASSVSPSGGKETQYF. The CDR3 bases are TGTGCCAGCAGCGTTTCTCCTAGCGGGGGGAAAGAGACCCAGTACTTC.

This CDR3 reads CASSYGALSNQPQHF. Written as DNA, the CDR3 is TGTGCCAGCAGTTACGGGGCGTTGAGCAATCAGCCCCAGCATTTT. The J gene is TRBJ1-5, the V gene TRBV6-6, with D possibly being TRBD1 (5 bases). V lost 2 bases, J lost 1 base, and 9 bases lay in between. CDR3 length equals 15 residues. Germline CDR1 reads MNHNY; CDR2 reads SVGAGI (reference sequence).

The rearrangement joins TRBV12-5 to TRBJ2-7, with 7 bases identical to TRBD1. CDR1 is LGHNT and CDR2 is FRNRAP in the germline V gene. This CDR3 spans 14 amino acids. The V and J ends lost 5 bases and 6 bases, in that order; junction bases with no gene match: 10. The CDR3 bases are TGTGCTAGTGGTCGGGACAGTGTCCCTACCGAGCAGTACTTC. Encoded protein: CASGRDSVPTEQYF.

This clone was seen only once. The J gene is TRBJ2-2, the V gene TRBV4-1; D is possibly TRBD2 (5 bases). V gave up 3 bases and J gave up 6 bases, with 23 bases separating them. There are 18 residues in the CDR3. The germline gives CDR1 MGHRA, CDR2 YSYEKL. CDR3 nucleotides: TGCGCCAGCAGCCAGGATACCCCCTCTACGAGAGGGTCCGGGGAGCTGTTTTTT. Translated, it gives CASSQDTPSTRGSGELFF.

The chain joins TRBV5-1 to TRBJ2-1; 8 bases are shared with TRBD1. V gave up 0 bases and J gave up 5 bases; unmatched junction bases: 7. This CDR3 spans 16 amino acids. Germline V CDR1 and CDR2: SGHRS, YFSETQ. The CDR3 here is CASSLEGQEIDNEQFF. The CDR3 coding sequence is TGCGCCAGCAGCTTGGAGGGACAGGAGATTGACAATGAGCAGTTCTTC.

This chain links TRBV10-1 with TRBJ2-3; D not certain. Trimming removed 1 base from V and 0 bases from J, with 8 bases in between. This CDR3 is built from 15 residues. Germline V lookup: CDR1 WNHNN, CDR2 SYGVQD (reference sequence). CDR3 sequence reads: CASSEFQVSTDTQYF. As DNA, the CDR3 is TGCGCCAGCAGTGAGTTCCAGGTTAGCACAGATACGCAGTATTTT.